These 2 T cell receptor beta chains were all obtained from the same sample, sequenced in a study of shared clonotypes between healthy human individuals. Profiling relied on immunoSEQ multiplex PCR, and the TCRdb table lists in-frame clones only, not all of them. The sample lists about 2.4 million clones; approximately 93% were seen once. The sequencing input was naive CD4+ T cells from PBMCs. The subset was: CD45RA+ positively selected. These receptors originate from a man in his late teens or twenties in good health. Some clones in this sample may be carry-over from other donors' samples.

The chain links TRBV2 to TRBJ1-1; 7 bases fit TRBD1. The germline V gene encodes CDR1 SNHLY and CDR2 FYNNEI. Germline trimming cut 7 bases from V and 0 bases from J; bases unmatched to any gene: 5. CDR3 length equals 14 residues. CDR3 sequence (DNA): TGTGCCAGCATATTCGACAGGGTGAACACTGAAGCTTTCTTT. Amino acids: CASIFDRVNTEAFF. The full variable domain, its missing parts supplied by reference TRBV2 and TRBJ1-1, is EPEVTQTPSHQVTQMGQEVILRCVPISNHLYFYWYRQILGQKVEFLVSFYNNEISEKSEIFDDQFSVERPDGSNFTLKIRSTKLEDSAMYFCASIFDRVNTEAFFGQGTRLTVV.

Of note for this clone: This sample also contains other DNA sequences that code for the same CDR3. The rearrangement joins TRBV28 to TRBJ1-2, with D tentatively TRBD1 (5 bases). The V and J ends lost 1 base and 4 bases respectively, with 10 bases between them. The germline V gene encodes CDR1 MDHEN and CDR2 SYDVKM. The CDR3 totals 14 residues. The chain's CDR3 is CASSLLGGAYGYTF. DNA of the CDR3: TGTGCCAGCAGTTTATTGGGAGGGGCCTATGGCTACACCTTC.